The 24 T cell receptor beta chains below come from one sample, sequenced in a study of T cell responses to AZD1222 COVID-19 vaccine. Generated by immunoSEQ multiplex PCR, the TCRdb table keeps only in-frame clones and is missing some. The sample lists 90,000 to 150,000 clones, 92% occurring once. The sequencing used peripheral blood, collected 28 days after the second AZD1222 dose. The receptors shown here come from an adult who received the AZD1222 COVID-19 vaccine.

The chain uses TRBV2 and TRBJ2-6; D gene ambiguous. This CDR3 comprises 14 residues. Germline CDR1 reads SNHLY; CDR2 reads FYNNEI. V was shortened by 8 bases and J by 7 bases, with 15 bases between the two germline ends. CDR3 coding DNA: TGTGCCAGCCAGGAGCACCACTCCGCCAACGTCCTGACTTTC. Its protein product is CASQEHHSANVLTF.

The V gene is TRBV5-5, the J gene TRBJ1-2, with 10 nucleotides matching TRBD1. V shed 0 bases, J shed 2 bases, and the junction held 4 bases outside the gene matches. Germline V gene lookup returns CDR1 SGHKS and CDR2 YYEKEE (reference sequence). The CDR3 runs 16 residues. DNA of the CDR3: TGTGCCAGCAGCTTGGATTGGGACAGGGGAAACTATGGCTACACCTTC. The encoded protein is CASSLDWDRGNYGYTF.

In this sample, this clone turned up a few times. V usage is TRBV2 and J usage is TRBJ1-2; possibly TRBD1 for D (6 bases). Germline CDR1 SNHLY, CDR2 FYNNEI. Trimming shortened V by 6 bases and J by 7 bases, and 27 bases separated the two germline ends. This CDR3 is 17 amino acids long. CDR3 sequence: CASRGPVEYAGGVGYTF. CDR3 sequence (DNA): TGTGCCAGCAGAGGACCAGTGGAATATGCGGGGGGCGTTGGCTACACCTTC. Looking up the rest from reference TRBV2 and TRBJ1-2 gives the full variable domain: EPEVTQTPSHQVTQMGQEVILRCVPISNHLYFYWYRQILGQKVEFLVSFYNNEISEKSEIFDDQFSVERPDGSNFTLKIRSTKLEDSAMYFCASRGPVEYAGGVGYTFGSGTRLTVV.

J is TRBJ1-3 and V is TRBV10-1, with 7 bases matching TRBD1. Germline CDR1 reads WNHNN; CDR2 reads SYGVQD (reference sequence). The CDR3 length is 14 residues. Losses at the gene ends were 7 bases for V and 3 bases for J; bases not matched to a gene: 6. The CDR3 nucleotides read TGCGCCAGCACAGGGGGTGCGGGTGGAAACACCATATATTTT. It specifies CASTGGAGGNTIYF.

The chain employs TRBV5-5 and TRBJ1-2; D is ambiguous. Per the germline V gene, CDR1 is SGHKS and CDR2 is YYEKEE (reference sequence). With 4 bases removed from V and 3 bases from J, the gap between germline ends came to 10 bases. CDR3 length: 13 amino acids. DNA for the CDR3: TGTGCCAGCAGCCCCTGGGAGGACTATGGCTACACCTTC. Protein sequence: CASSPWEDYGYTF.

The gene calls are TRBV21-1 and TRBJ1-5; TRBD1, the D gene given by the table, was not confirmed from the DNA. TRBV21-1 is classified as a pseudogene. The CDR3 runs to 10 residues. The CDR3 DNA sequence: TGTGCCAGCGGACAGGGGCAACAGCATTTT. Amino acid sequence: CASGQGQQHF.

This chain links TRBV6-1 with TRBJ1-4; D perhaps matches TRBD1 (6 bases). From germline, CDR1 is MNHNS and CDR2 SASEGT. Trimming cost V 2 bases and J 7 bases, with 20 bases left between them. This CDR3 comprises 17 residues. The DNA of the CDR3 is TGTGCCAGCAGTGAATCCCCGTTGGGGGGCGCGACTGAAAAACTGTTTTTT. Protein sequence: CASSESPLGGATEKLFF.

The chain joins TRBV7-6 to TRBJ2-3; 10 bases align to TRBD2. This CDR3 spans 17 amino acids. Germline-derived CDR1 and CDR2 are SGHVS and FNYEAQ. The trim removed 4 bases at V and 7 bases at J, leaving 14 bases unmatched. The CDR3 region is CASSWGASGSARNTQYF. For the CDR3, the DNA is TGTGCCAGCAGCTGGGGGGCTAGCGGGAGCGCCAGGAATACGCAGTATTTT. Full variable domain (outside the CDR3, taken from reference TRBV7-6 and TRBJ2-3): GAGVSQSPRYKVTKRGQDVALRCDPISGHVSLYWYRQALGQGPEFLTYFNYEAQQDKSGLPNDRFSAERPEGSISTLTIQRTEQRDSAMYRCASSWGASGSARNTQYFGPGTRLTVL.

This clone was observed a single time. V and J are TRBV6-6 and TRBJ2-1; 9 nucleotides match TRBD2. Trimming removed 4 bases from V and 9 bases from J; junction bases left unmatched: 7. The CDR3 length is 14 residues. CDR1 and CDR2 (germline): MNHNY, SVGAGI (reference sequence). CDR3: CASSSSGEVSEQFF. DNA of the CDR3: TGTGCCAGCAGTTCTAGCGGGGAAGTAAGTGAGCAGTTCTTC.

The chain carries TRBV29-1 and TRBJ2-3; TRBD1 is a possible D gene (6 bases). CDR3 size: 15 residues. V lost 2 bases and J lost 3, with 15 bases in between. Germline values: CDR1 SQVTM, CDR2 ANQGSEA. The chain's CDR3 is CSVEREQGWTDTQYF. The CDR3 nucleotides are TGCAGCGTTGAACGTGAACAGGGATGGACAGATACGCAGTATTTT.

CDR3 residues: CASSPGTAHNEKLFF. CDR3 sequence (DNA): TGTGCCAGCAGCCCTGGGACAGCCCATAATGAAAAACTGTTTTTT. This chain links TRBV5-8 with TRBJ1-4; 7 nucleotides line up with TRBD1. Trimming removed 4 bases from V and 4 bases from J; junction bases left unmatched: 7. This CDR3 is built from 15 residues. Looked up from germline, CDR1 is SGHTS and CDR2 is YDEGEE.

In its sample, this clone was seen once. V usage is TRBV5-6 and J usage is TRBJ2-7, with D hard to call. The CDR3 length is 14 residues. Trimming stripped 0 bases from V and 0 bases from J, with 7 bases between. Per germline, CDR1 SGHDT and CDR2 YYEEEE. The CDR3 region is CASSLGPYSYEQYF. As DNA, the CDR3 is TGTGCCAGCAGCTTGGGCCCGTACTCCTACGAGCAGTACTTC.

The V gene is TRBV19, the J gene TRBJ2-1; 8 bases match TRBD2. The CDR3 extends over 15 amino acids. Germline V gene sequence: CDR1 LNHDA, CDR2 SQIVND (reference sequence). The J segment lost 8 bases and the V segment lost 1 base, leaving 7 bases of the junction unmatched. The CDR3 region has the DNA TGTGCCAGTAGTATAGTTGGCGGGGGGATTTATGAGCAGTTCTTC. Encoded protein: CASSIVGGGIYEQFF.

This chain joins TRBV2 and TRBJ2-1; D is unresolved. Trimming removed 10 bases from V and 8 bases from J, with 15 bases in between. The CDR3 is 12 amino acids. CDR1 is SNHLY, CDR2 FYNNEI, per germline. The DNA of the CDR3 is TGTGCCATCCGATGGACCGGCGATGAGCAGTTCTTC. As protein: CAIRWTGDEQFF. The whole variable domain, filled in from reference TRBV2 and TRBJ2-1, reads EPEVTQTPSHQVTQMGQEVILRCVPISNHLYFYWYRQILGQKVEFLVSFYNNEISEKSEIFDDQFSVERPDGSNFTLKIRSTKLEDSAMYFCAIRWTGDEQFFGPGTRLTVL.

The rearrangement links TRBV7-2 to TRBJ2-7, with TRBD1 as a possible D gene (6 bases). The V end lost 5 bases, the J end lost 0 bases, and 17 bases lay between the germline ends. This CDR3 spans 16 amino acids. In germline, CDR1 is SGHTA, CDR2 FQGNSA. The DNA for the CDR3 is TGTGCCAGCAGCGAGCCCAGGGGCTCCCTCTCCTACGAGCAGTACTTC. This sequence encodes CASSEPRGSLSYEQYF. The whole variable domain, filled in from reference TRBV7-2 and TRBJ2-7, reads GAGVSQSPSNKVTEKGKDVELRCDPISGHTALYWYRQSLGQGLEFLIYFQGNSAPDKSGLPSDRFSAERTGGSVSTLTIQRTQQEDSAVYLCASSEPRGSLSYEQYFGPGTRLTVT.

This clone has just one count. This chain connects TRBV12-3 or TRBV12-4 to TRBJ2-7; D remains ambiguous. The CDR3 extends over 11 amino acids. Trimming took off 5 bases at V and 4 bases at J, with 6 bases between the two ends. CDR3 nucleotide sequence: TGTGCCAGCAGTCTCACTTACGAGCAGTACTTC. It yields the protein CASSLTYEQYF.

V is TRBV24-1 and J is TRBJ2-5, with D unresolved. V lost 6 bases and J lost 2, with 21 bases in between. CDR1 KGHDR and CDR2 SFDVKD come from the germline V gene. This CDR3 has 17 residues. CDR3 coding DNA: TGTGCCACCAGTTCGTCGACTTCCGAAGGCGCTCAAGAGACCCAGTACTTC. Translation: CATSSSTSEGAQETQYF.

The J gene is TRBJ1-4, the V gene TRBV11-2; D possibly corresponds to TRBD1 (6 bases). CDR1 is SGHAT and CDR2 is FQNNGV in the germline V gene. V gave up 7 bases and J gave up 7 bases, with 19 bases separating them. The CDR3 is 15 residues long. The CDR3 sequence: CASIDSGTPSEKLFF. The CDR3 DNA follows: TGTGCCAGCATCGACTCCGGGACACCGAGTGAAAAACTGTTTTTT.

The gene calls are TRBV3-1 (or the pseudogene TRBV3-2) and TRBJ1-4; D unresolved. CDR3 length: 13 amino acids. Per the germline V gene, CDR1 is LGHDT and CDR2 is YNNKEL (reference sequence). Trimming removed 4 bases at V and 7 bases at J, with 10 bases between. CDR3 DNA: TGTGCCAGCAGCCCTCATCGGGGTGAAAAACTGTTTTTT. Translation gives CASSPHRGEKLFF.

The chain employs TRBV6-2 or TRBV6-3 and TRBJ1-1; a possible D gene is TRBD1 (6 bases). Trimming took 6 bases from V and 4 from J, leaving 18 bases between them. The germline V gene has CDR1 MNHEY and CDR2 SVGEGT. The CDR3 has 15 residues. CDR3 coding DNA: TGTGCCAGCAGCTTAACTACAGGGATTACCACTGAAGCTTTCTTT. Protein sequence: CASSLTTGITTEAFF.

The sample holds a few counts of this clone. V gene TRBV2 combines with J gene TRBJ1-2; 10 positions match TRBD1. The CDR3 covers 14 residues. CDR1 and CDR2 from the germline V gene are SNHLY and FYNNEI. The V gene end was trimmed by 6 bases and the J gene end by 3 bases; junction bases not matched to a gene: 4. The CDR3 DNA reads as TGTGCCAGCAGGGTGGACAGGGGGGACTATGGCTACACCTTC. This sequence encodes CASRVDRGDYGYTF.

The gene calls are TRBV28 and TRBJ2-7; 8 bases agree with TRBD1. The CDR3 extends over 16 amino acids. Germline V gene data show CDR1 as MDHEN and CDR2 as SYDVKM. The V segment lost 4 bases and the J segment 1 base; nucleotides outside the gene matches: 9. The CDR3, as DNA: TGTGCCAGCAGTTCACCCGTACAGGGGGTGTCCTACGAGCAGTACTTC. Its translation is CASSSPVQGVSYEQYF.

The chain carries TRBV4-1 and TRBJ1-4; D might be TRBD1 (5 bases). Germline values: CDR1 MGHRA, CDR2 YSYEKL. Trimming stripped 3 bases from V and 2 bases from J, with 13 bases between. CDR3 length: 16 amino acids. The CDR3 sequence is CASSHGQGGTNEKLFF. The CDR3 DNA sequence: TGCGCCAGCAGCCACGGGCAGGGAGGTACTAATGAAAAACTGTTTTTT.

The V call is TRBV12-3 or TRBV12-4, the J call TRBJ1-6, with 7 bases matching TRBD1. V shed 7 bases, J shed 10 bases, and the junction held 7 bases outside the gene matches. CDR3 length equals 13 residues. As DNA, the CDR3 is TGTGCCAGCACCTACGGAGGGGGCTCACCCCTCCACTTT. Protein: CASTYGGGSPLHF.